The 21 T cell receptor beta chains below all came from one sample that was sequenced in a study of T cell repertoires in cytomegalovirus infection. TCRdb independently ran MiXCR on the reads; one entry per CDR3 protein. The sample lists some 400,000 distinct CDR3 sequences; approximately 30% were seen once. Specimen: PBMCs. These receptors originate from a human donor in good health (CMV status not recorded). Some clones in this sample may be carry-over from other donors' samples.

This clonotype has a handful of counts. The J gene is TRBJ1-6, the V gene TRBV10-3; tentatively, D is TRBD1 (5 bases). This CDR3 region has 12 residues. Trimming pared 0 bases from V and 15 bases from J, leaving 9 bases between. Germline-derived CDR1 and CDR2 are ENHRY and SYGVKD. Here the CDR3 DNA reads TGTGCCATCAGTGAGTCTGGGGGTGTCCTCCACTTT. It codes for CAISESGGVLHF.

V usage is TRBV4-2 and J usage is TRBJ1-1, with D possibly TRBD1 on 5 matching bases. Trimming left V 4 bases short and J 3 bases short, with 15 bases between. This CDR3 is 15 amino acids long. Germline CDR1 and CDR2: LGHNA and YNFKEQ. CDR3 residues: CASSPGDLGDTEAFF. The CDR3 DNA reads TGTGCCAGCAGCCCGGGGGACCTTGGGGACACTGAAGCTTTCTTT.

V is TRBV7-3 and J is TRBJ2-5; 14 nucleotides align to TRBD2. The CDR3 has 15 residues. Trimming at V came to 6 bases and at J to 7 bases, leaving 7 bases not matched to a gene. The germline V gene has CDR1 SGHTA and CDR2 FQGTGA. The CDR3 sequence is CASSSGLAGAGTQYF. The CDR3, as DNA: TGTGCCAGCAGTTCGGGACTAGCGGGGGCGGGGACCCAGTACTTC.

This clonotype was counted between two and nine times. The gene calls are TRBV20-1 and TRBJ1-6; D is undetermined. The CDR3 spans 15 residues. V gave up 5 bases and J gave up 0 bases, with 11 bases separating them. Germline CDR1 DFQATT, CDR2 SNEGSKA (reference sequence). CDR3 amino acids: CSADHDISYNSPLHF. The CDR3 DNA reads TGCAGTGCTGATCACGACATCTCCTATAATTCACCCCTCCACTTT.

In its sample, this clonotype was seen a few times. The chain uses TRBV7-3 and TRBJ2-2, with D possibly TRBD1 on 5 matching bases. The V gene's germline CDR1 is SGHTA and CDR2 FQGTGA. V lost 6 bases to trimming and J lost 0 bases, with 11 bases between them. The CDR3 covers 15 residues. CDR3 sequence reads: CASSADTSNTGELFF. The CDR3 DNA is TGTGCCAGCAGTGCGGACACATCGAACACCGGGGAGCTGTTTTTT.

This clonotype was counted a few times. The V call is TRBV4-1, the J call TRBJ2-3, with no clear D. CDR1 is MGHRA, CDR2 YSYEKL, per germline. This CDR3 is 14 amino acids long. V shed 5 bases and J shed 2 bases, with 11 bases lying between them. CDR3 region: CASSSSRPTDTQYF. CDR3 nucleotide sequence: TGCGCCAGCAGCTCCTCGAGGCCCACAGATACGCAGTATTTT.

The V call is TRBV12-3 or TRBV12-4, the J call TRBJ2-1; D is unclear. V lost 6 bases and J lost 6, with 15 bases in between. CDR3 length: 14 residues. In DNA, the CDR3 is TGTGCCAGCAGCTTTACCCGCCTCCTCAATGAGCAGTTCTTC. As protein: CASSFTRLLNEQFF.

This clonotype was counted many times. The chain is built from TRBV2 and TRBJ1-5, with unresolved D. V was shortened by 3 bases and J by 0 bases, with 9 bases between the two germline ends. The CDR3 extends over 15 amino acids. The germline V gene has CDR1 SNHLY and CDR2 FYNNEI. For the CDR3, the DNA is TGTGCCAGCAGTGAGGAAAATTATAGCAATCAGCCCCAGCATTTT. It yields the protein CASSEENYSNQPQHF.

This clonotype appeared many times. V gene TRBV7-2 combines with J gene TRBJ2-7, with 12 nucleotides matching TRBD2. CDR1 is SGHTA and CDR2 is FQGNSA in the germline V gene. CDR3 size: 16 residues. With 5 bases clipped from V and 1 base from J, the junction kept 6 bases outside the gene matches. The CDR3 DNA sequence: TGTGCCAGCAGCCAATCCGGGACTAGCGGGTCCTACGAGCAGTACTTC. Translating gives CASSQSGTSGSYEQYF.

In this sample, this clonotype turned up many times. CDR3 DNA: TGTGCCAGCAGCTTTTACGGGGTTAACACTGAAGCTTTCTTT. Amino acid sequence: CASSFYGVNTEAFF. The rearrangement joins TRBV7-2 to TRBJ1-1; D gene unclear. CDR1 SGHTA and CDR2 FQGNSA come from the germline V gene. There are 14 residues in the CDR3. V shed 3 bases and J shed 2 bases, with 10 bases lying between them.

This clonotype was seen once. The chain carries TRBV4-1 and TRBJ2-3, with D possibly being TRBD2 (5 bases). V dropped 0 bases and J dropped 6 bases, with 13 bases sitting between them. This CDR3 spans 15 amino acids. The germline CDR1 and CDR2 sequences are MGHRA and YSYEKL. CDR3 in amino acids: CASSQELGSGDTQYF. For the CDR3, the DNA is TGCGCCAGCAGCCAAGAGCTGGGTTCGGGGGATACGCAGTATTTT.

As for this clonotype: Compared with germline, one end of the junction differs, possibly owing to a read error. CDR3 amino acids: CASSLVQGPTLEMFF. The CDR3 region has the DNA TGTGCCAGCAGCTTAGTTCAGGGGCCCACCTTGGAGATGTTTTTT. The chain recombines TRBV7-8 with TRBJ2-2; TRBD1 might be the D (6 bases). The CDR3 runs 15 residues. Per the germline V gene, CDR1 is SGHVS and CDR2 is FQNEAQ.

The sample holds a few counts of this clonotype. The genes are TRBV11-2 and TRBJ1-6; D is ambiguous. V was pared by 0 bases and J by 9 bases, with 12 bases between. The CDR3 is 15 residues long. Germline V lookup: CDR1 SGHAT, CDR2 FQNNGV. The CDR3 loop is CASSLEWGQTSPLHF. CDR3 nucleotide sequence: TGTGCCAGCAGCTTAGAATGGGGTCAGACTTCACCCCTCCACTTT.

The chain has TRBV6-8 and TRBJ1-1; a possible D gene is TRBD1 (6 bases). CDR3 length equals 16 residues. Germline V gives CDR1 MNHGY, CDR2 SAAAGT. V shed 2 bases and J shed 5 bases, with 18 bases lying between them. CDR3 residues: CASSYGNPGAGTEAFF. The CDR3 coding sequence is TGTGCCAGCAGTTACGGGAACCCGGGGGCGGGGACTGAAGCTTTCTTT.

The V call is TRBV10-3, the J call TRBJ2-3; no definite D call. The germline V gene encodes CDR1 ENHRY and CDR2 SYGVKD. V was shortened by 7 bases and J by 0 bases, with 11 bases between the two germline ends. The CDR3 covers 14 residues. The CDR3 reads CAIKGSFSTDTQYF. In DNA form, the CDR3 reads TGTGCCATCAAAGGCTCTTTTAGCACAGATACGCAGTATTTT.

The chain combines TRBV19 with TRBJ1-1; a possible D gene is TRBD1 (5 bases). Looked up from germline, CDR1 is LNHDA and CDR2 is SQIVND (reference sequence). This CDR3 contains 14 residues. The V gene lost 3 bases and the J gene lost 5 bases, with 13 bases spanning the gap. DNA of the CDR3: TGTGCCAGTAGTATGGGGCAGGGTAGGACTGAAGCTTTCTTT. Translating it yields CASSMGQGRTEAFF.

Ten or more counts support this clonotype. V gene TRBV25-1 combines with J gene TRBJ2-2; possibly TRBD1 for D (5 bases). The V gene lost 5 bases and the J gene lost 6 bases, with 10 bases spanning the gap. CDR1 is MGHDK, CDR2 SYGVNS, per germline. CDR3 length: 13 amino acids. The CDR3 DNA reads as TGTGCCAGCAGTCCTTCAGGGTCCGGGGAGCTGTTTTTT. It yields the protein CASSPSGSGELFF.

This sequence joins TRBV19 and TRBJ1-6, with D maybe TRBD1 (5 bases). The V end lost 6 bases, the J end lost 7 bases, and 16 bases lay between the germline ends. This CDR3 has 15 residues. Germline CDR1 is LNHDA and CDR2 is SQIVND (reference sequence). CDR3 coding DNA: TGTGCCAGTAGCCCCCTGGCGGGGGTGAATTCACCCCTCCACTTT. This encodes CASSPLAGVNSPLHF.

To note about this clonotype: This may arise from a read error, as a much more abundant clone is one base away. Lacking the conserved final phenylalanine or tryptophan, this CDR3 likely reflects a read error. The chain links TRBV7-2 to TRBJ2-5, with D perhaps TRBD2 (6 bases). This CDR3 comprises 14 residues. Germline V CDR1 and CDR2: SGHTA, FQGNSA. The ends were cut back, 6 bases at V and 5 bases at J, with 16 bases in the middle. This CDR3 reads CASSASAGHETQYL. DNA for the CDR3: TGTGCCAGCAGTGCCTCTGCGGGGCACGAGACCCAGTACTTA.

Remarks on this clonotype: This clone may be a read error of a much larger clone one base away. The V gene is TRBV7-9, the J gene TRBJ2-4; 8 nucleotides align to TRBD2. Per the germline V gene, CDR1 is SEHNR and CDR2 is FQNEAQ (reference sequence). The CDR3 is 15 amino acids. The trim removed 5 bases at V and 6 bases at J, leaving 9 bases unmatched. The CDR3 DNA sequence: TGTGCCAGCAGCCCCGGCAGGACTAGCATAAACATTCAGTACTTC. Translating gives CASSPGRTSINIQYF.

In its sample, this clonotype was seen a few times. The V gene is TRBV12-3 or TRBV12-4, the J gene TRBJ1-5; D remains unclear. V was clipped by 2 bases and J by 0 bases, with 14 bases between them. The CDR3 runs 17 residues. The CDR3 loop reads CASSLYSMPYSNQPQHF. The CDR3 coding sequence is TGTGCCAGCAGTTTATACTCTATGCCCTATAGCAATCAGCCCCAGCATTTT.